The 22 T cell receptor beta chains reported below all come from one sample, sequenced in a study of blood T cell repertoires in COVID-19. The protocol was immunoSEQ multiplex PCR, while the TCRdb copy is restricted to in-frame clones and leaves out a portion. The sample lists 310,000 or so clones, about 86% occurring once. The sequenced sample was peripheral blood. These receptors came from a young woman who had recovered from COVID-19.

The V call is TRBV9, the J call TRBJ1-3; no definite D call. From germline, CDR1 is SGDLS and CDR2 YYNGEE. V was pared by 8 bases and J by 3 bases, with 12 bases between. The CDR3 extends over 13 amino acids. The CDR3 spells CASESGDGNTIYF. The CDR3 DNA is TGTGCCAGTGAAAGCGGTGATGGAAACACCATATATTTT.

The chain links TRBV2 to TRBJ2-1; D perhaps matches TRBD2 (6 bases). Trimming removed 8 bases at V and 5 bases at J, with 10 bases between. This CDR3 contains 12 residues. CDR1 is SNHLY and CDR2 is FYNNEI in the germline V gene. The CDR3 protein is CASRRENNEQFF. The CDR3, as DNA: TGTGCCAGCCGACGGGAGAACAATGAGCAGTTCTTC.

This chain uses TRBV19 with TRBJ1-1; 7 positions agree with TRBD1. V lost 2 bases to trimming and J lost 4 bases; unmatched junction nucleotides: 7. The length of the CDR3 is 15 residues. Germline-derived CDR1 and CDR2 are LNHDA and SQIVND (reference sequence). This CDR3 is CASSISGTAFTEAFF. The CDR3 nucleotides are TGTGCCAGTAGTATATCCGGGACAGCTTTCACTGAAGCTTTCTTT.

The chain employs TRBV6-1 and TRBJ2-3; D unresolved. Germline values: CDR1 MNHNS, CDR2 SASEGT. Trimming took 2 bases from V and 0 from J, leaving 6 bases between them. The CDR3 extends over 14 amino acids. The CDR3 protein is CASSELYSTDTQYF. The CDR3 DNA sequence: TGTGCCAGCAGTGAACTGTATAGCACAGATACGCAGTATTTT.

The chain is built from TRBV28 and TRBJ2-7; no reliable D call. From germline, CDR1 is MDHEN and CDR2 SYDVKM. The CDR3 spans 13 residues. V was shortened by 3 bases and J by 0 bases, with 6 bases between the two germline ends. The CDR3 DNA follows: TGTGCCAGCAGTTTTACAGCCTCCTACGAGCAGTACTTC. Its translation: CASSFTASYEQYF.

The V and J genes are TRBV4-1 and TRBJ1-2, with D hard to call. Trimming stripped 0 bases from V and 5 bases from J, with 10 bases between. Germline values: CDR1 MGHRA, CDR2 YSYEKL. CDR3 length: 14 amino acids. CDR3 sequence (DNA): TGCGCCAGCAGCCAAGATCCCCAGGATTATGGCTACACCTTC. It encodes CASSQDPQDYGYTF.

The chain joins TRBV7-2 to TRBJ1-1; 7 nucleotides match TRBD1. J was trimmed by 1 base and V by 3 bases; bases with no gene match: 5. The CDR3 spans 15 residues. CDR1 and CDR2 from the germline V gene are SGHTA and FQGNSA. The CDR3 sequence is CASSFGDRGNTEAFF. CDR3 DNA: TGTGCCAGCAGCTTCGGGGACAGAGGGAACACTGAAGCTTTCTTT. The full variable domain, completed using reference TRBV7-2 and TRBJ1-1, is GAGVSQSPSNKVTEKGKDVELRCDPISGHTALYWYRQSLGQGLEFLIYFQGNSAPDKSGLPSDRFSAERTGGSVSTLTIQRTQQEDSAVYLCASSFGDRGNTEAFFGQGTRLTVV.

The chain has TRBV6-5 and TRBJ1-2; TRBD1 agrees at 8 bases. Per germline, CDR1 MNHEY and CDR2 SVGAGI. This CDR3 has 14 residues. V lost 6 bases, J lost 4 bases, and 7 bases stayed unmatched. DNA for the CDR3: TGTGCCAGCAGGTCCGGACAGGGCACCTATGGCTACACCTTC. It specifies CASRSGQGTYGYTF.

The V call is TRBV6-5, the J call TRBJ2-7; D possibly corresponds to TRBD1 (6 bases). V was clipped by 4 bases and J by 4 bases, with 17 bases between them. CDR1 and CDR2 (germline): MNHEY, SVGAGI. This CDR3 region has 15 residues. The CDR3 sequence is CASSSIRQVPYEQYF. DNA of the CDR3: TGTGCCAGCAGTTCCATTCGACAGGTACCATACGAGCAGTACTTC.

DNA for the CDR3: TGTGCCTGGGCCGGTTCTGGGGCCAACGTCCTGACTTTC. This gives the protein CAWAGSGANVLTF. The rearrangement uses TRBV30 and TRBJ2-6; no definite D call. Trimming left V 5 bases short and J 1 base short, with 6 bases between. Germline V gene lookup returns CDR1 GTSNPN and CDR2 SVGIG (reference sequence). This CDR3 region has 13 residues. The whole variable domain, remainder taken from reference TRBV30 and TRBJ2-6, is SQTIHQWPATLVQPVGSPLSLECTVEGTSNPNLYWYRQAAGRGLQLLFYSVGIGQISSEVPQNLSASRPQDRQFILSSKKLLLSDSGFYLCAWAGSGANVLTFGAGSRLTVL.

The V gene is TRBV28, the J gene TRBJ2-7, with D hard to call. The CDR3 covers 12 residues. Germline assignment: CDR1 MDHEN and CDR2 SYDVKM. V was trimmed by 3 bases and J by 7 bases, leaving 10 bases between them. The CDR3 sequence: CASSFAREEQYF. The DNA for the CDR3 is TGTGCCAGCAGTTTTGCCCGAGAGGAGCAGTACTTC.

This clone was recorded a few times. The chain joins TRBV28 to TRBJ1-3, with a weak D call TRBD1 (5 bases). Germline V lookup: CDR1 MDHEN, CDR2 SYDVKM. The CDR3 consists of 14 residues. V was shortened by 3 bases and J by 8 bases, with 14 bases between the two germline ends. CDR3 in amino acids: CASSLRQPEDTIYF. The CDR3 nucleotides are TGTGCCAGCAGTTTGAGACAGCCCGAGGACACCATATATTTT.

This CDR3 reads CASSLDREETQYF. CDR3 coding DNA: TGTGCCAGCAGCTTGGACAGGGAAGAGACCCAGTACTTC. The chain employs TRBV5-4 and TRBJ2-5; a weak D match, TRBD1 (6 bases). The germline V gene has CDR1 SGHNT and CDR2 YYREEE (reference sequence). This CDR3 contains 13 residues. Trimming removed 0 bases from V and 3 bases from J, with 6 bases in between. Using reference TRBV5-4 and TRBJ2-5 for the parts outside the CDR3, the full variable domain is ETGVTQSPTHLIKTRGQQVTLRCSSQSGHNTVSWYQQALGQGPQFIFQYYREEENGRGNFPPRFSGLQFPNYSSELNVNALELDDSALYLCASSLDREETQYFGPGTRLLVL.

The chain joins TRBV29-1 to TRBJ2-1; the D gene is possibly TRBD1 (6 bases). CDR1 and CDR2 (germline): SQVTM, ANQGSEA. The CDR3 contains 13 residues. The V gene lost 3 bases and the J gene lost 3 bases, with 9 bases spanning the gap. CDR3 DNA sequence: TGCAGCGTTGATTGGGGGCTCTACAATGAGCAGTTCTTC. It yields the protein CSVDWGLYNEQFF.

The chain has TRBV6-5 and TRBJ1-6; D is unclear. This CDR3 has 15 residues. CDR1 and CDR2 from the germline V gene are MNHEY and SVGAGI. Trimming removed 2 bases at V and 11 bases at J, with 16 bases between. The CDR3 nucleotides are TGTGCCAGCAGTTACAACGCAAAGGAGGGTACACCCCTCCACTTT. Protein sequence: CASSYNAKEGTPLHF.

A single count supports this clone. This chain links TRBV5-1 with TRBJ1-6; D unclear. The CDR3 loop spans 15 amino acids. The V gene's germline CDR1 is SGHRS and CDR2 YFSETQ. V lost 4 bases, J lost 2 bases, and 10 bases lay in between. CDR3 nucleotides: TGCGCCAGCAGCCCTACCGGGACCTATAATTCACCCCTCCACTTT. Encoded protein: CASSPTGTYNSPLHF.

CDR3 amino acids: CATHSNRASYGYTF. Here the CDR3 DNA reads TGTGCCACACACTCAAACAGGGCCTCTTATGGCTACACCTTC. This chain uses TRBV28 with TRBJ1-2, with D possibly TRBD1 on 6 matching bases. CDR1 MDHEN and CDR2 SYDVKM come from the germline V gene. The CDR3 is 14 residues long. Trimming took off 10 bases at V and 5 bases at J, with 20 bases between the two ends.

This clone was seen a single time. The chain employs TRBV18 and TRBJ2-7, with a weak D call TRBD1 (5 bases). The V end was cut by 3 bases, the J end by 2 bases, with 17 bases between. There are 16 residues in the CDR3. Germline assignment: CDR1 KGHSH and CDR2 LQKENI. CDR3 sequence reads: CASSPPIPQGAYEQYF. CDR3 in DNA: TGTGCCAGCTCACCTCCGATCCCGCAGGGCGCCTACGAGCAGTACTTC.

The rearrangement links TRBV2 to TRBJ2-2; TRBD1 matches at 10 bases. The germline gives CDR1 SNHLY, CDR2 FYNNEI. CDR3 length: 15 amino acids. V was pared by 4 bases and J by 1 base, with 0 bases of the junction left unmatched. DNA of the CDR3: TGTGCCAGCAGTGGGGACAGGGGGAACACCGGGGAGCTGTTTTTT. This sequence encodes CASSGDRGNTGELFF. The whole variable domain, filled in from reference TRBV2 and TRBJ2-2, reads EPEVTQTPSHQVTQMGQEVILRCVPISNHLYFYWYRQILGQKVEFLVSFYNNEISEKSEIFDDQFSVERPDGSNFTLKIRSTKLEDSAMYFCASSGDRGNTGELFFGEGSRLTVL.

The chain has TRBV5-4 and TRBJ2-6; no definite D call. CDR3 size: 14 residues. The germline gives CDR1 SGHNT, CDR2 YYREEE (reference sequence). Between the trimmed V and J ends, which lost 2 bases and 4 bases, there was a span of 7 bases. The DNA for the CDR3 is TGTGCCAGCAGCTTAGCGTCCGGGGCCAACGTCCTGACTTTC. Its translation is CASSLASGANVLTF.

Only a few counts were recorded for this clone. The chain uses TRBV6-2 or TRBV6-3 and TRBJ2-6; possible D gene TRBD2, 5 bases. CDR1 MNHEY and CDR2 SVGEGT come from the germline V gene. Between the trimmed V and J ends, which lost 3 bases and 3 bases, there was a span of 6 bases. The CDR3 totals 14 residues. CDR3 DNA sequence: TGTGCCAGCAGTTATGGGAGTGGGGCCAACGTCCTGACTTTC. Protein: CASSYGSGANVLTF.

The table lists this clone with a count of one. This chain joins TRBV6-2 or TRBV6-3 and TRBJ2-7, with TRBD2 as a possible D gene (6 bases). Trimming shortened V by 2 bases and J by 4 bases, and 18 bases separated the two germline ends. CDR3 length: 16 amino acids. Germline V gene data show CDR1 as MNHEY and CDR2 as SVGEGT. The CDR3 reads CASSYGWRDLLYEQYF. In DNA, the CDR3 is TGTGCCAGCAGTTACGGGTGGCGGGATCTACTTTACGAGCAGTACTTC.